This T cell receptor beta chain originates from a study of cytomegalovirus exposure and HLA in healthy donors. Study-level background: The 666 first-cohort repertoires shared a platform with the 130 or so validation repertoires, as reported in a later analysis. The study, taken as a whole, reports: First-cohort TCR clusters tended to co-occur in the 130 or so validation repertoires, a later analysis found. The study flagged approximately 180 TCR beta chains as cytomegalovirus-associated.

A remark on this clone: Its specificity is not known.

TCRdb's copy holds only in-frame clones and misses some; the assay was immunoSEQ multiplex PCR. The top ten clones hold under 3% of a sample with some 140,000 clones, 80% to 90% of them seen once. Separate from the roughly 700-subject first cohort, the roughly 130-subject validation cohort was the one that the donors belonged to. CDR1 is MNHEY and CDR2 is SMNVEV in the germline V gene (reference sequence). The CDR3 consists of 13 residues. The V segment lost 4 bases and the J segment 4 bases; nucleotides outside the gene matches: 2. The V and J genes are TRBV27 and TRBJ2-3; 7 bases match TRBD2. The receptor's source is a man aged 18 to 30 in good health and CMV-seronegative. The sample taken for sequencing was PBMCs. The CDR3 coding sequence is TGTGCCAGCAGTTGGCGGGAGCCAGATACGCAGTATTTT. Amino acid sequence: CASSWREPDTQYF.